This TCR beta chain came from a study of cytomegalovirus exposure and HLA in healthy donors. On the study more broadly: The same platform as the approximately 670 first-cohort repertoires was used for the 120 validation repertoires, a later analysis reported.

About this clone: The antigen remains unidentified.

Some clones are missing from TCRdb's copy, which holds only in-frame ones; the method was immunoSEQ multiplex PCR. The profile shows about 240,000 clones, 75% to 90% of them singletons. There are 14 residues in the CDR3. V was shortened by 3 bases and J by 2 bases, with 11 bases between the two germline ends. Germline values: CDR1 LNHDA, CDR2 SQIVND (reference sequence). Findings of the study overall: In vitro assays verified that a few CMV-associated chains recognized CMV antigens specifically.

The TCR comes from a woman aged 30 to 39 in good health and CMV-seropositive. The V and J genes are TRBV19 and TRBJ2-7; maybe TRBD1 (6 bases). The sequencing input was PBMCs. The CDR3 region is CASSISDRAYEQYF. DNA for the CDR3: TGTGCCAGTAGTATCTCGGACAGAGCCTACGAGCAGTACTTC.